The 21 T cell receptor beta chains given below trace back to one sample, sequenced in a study of cytomegalovirus exposure and HLA in healthy donors. With 60 Vbeta and 13 Jbeta primers, the PCR was carried out. Using immunoSEQ multiplex PCR, the repertoire was profiled, and TCRdb retains in-frame clones only, with some absent. The data contain 150,000 or so clones, around 80% of them singletons. Sequencing was carried out using PBMCs. The source of these receptors is a man aged 40-49 years in good health and CMV-seropositive.

This clone was seen a single time. The genes are TRBV29-1 and TRBJ2-7, with a weak D call TRBD2 (5 bases). Germline V gene lookup returns CDR1 SQVTM and CDR2 ANQGSEA. There are 12 residues in the CDR3. V lost 5 bases and J 4 bases, leaving 12 bases between the germline ends. The CDR3 sequence is CSVRTDNYEQYF. The CDR3 coding sequence is TGCAGCGTTCGGACTGACAATTACGAGCAGTACTTC.

The gene calls are TRBV14 and TRBJ2-5, with no clear D. CDR3 size: 14 residues. Trimming stripped 2 bases from V and 2 bases from J, with 9 bases between. Germline CDR1 is SGHDN and CDR2 is FVKESK. The CDR3 nucleotides read TGTGCCAGCAGCCAACGAACAGCACAAGAGACCCAGTACTTC. Protein sequence: CASSQRTAQETQYF.

The sample holds a few counts of this clone. The rearrangement uses TRBV7-2 and TRBJ1-2, with unresolved D. The germline V gene has CDR1 SGHTA and CDR2 FQGNSA. This CDR3 comprises 15 residues. V was cut by 4 bases and J by 2 bases, with 14 bases left in between. The CDR3 DNA follows: TGTGCCAGCAGCTCAAAAGGGAGTTGGAACTATGGCTACACCTTC. It codes for CASSSKGSWNYGYTF.

The CDR3 protein is CASSPDRETQYF. In nucleotides, the CDR3 is TGTGCCAGCTCACCGGACAGGGAGACCCAGTACTTC. J is TRBJ2-5 and V is TRBV18; 7 bases agree with TRBD1. This CDR3 contains 12 residues. Germline V gene data show CDR1 as KGHSH and CDR2 as LQKENI. V lost 3 bases and J lost 5; bases outside the gene matches: 0. The whole variable domain, filled in from reference TRBV18 and TRBJ2-5, reads NAGVMQNPRHLVRRRGQEARLRCSPMKGHSHVYWYRQLPEEGLKFMVYLQKENIIDESGMPKERFSAEFPKEGPSILRIQQVVRGDSAAYFCASSPDRETQYFGPGTRLLVL.

The rearrangement links TRBV9 to TRBJ2-1; 9 bases match TRBD1. The CDR3 length is 15 residues. The V gene's germline CDR1 is SGDLS and CDR2 YYNGEE. The V and J ends lost 4 bases and 1 base, in that order; junction bases with no gene match: 3. CDR3 nucleotide sequence: TGTGCCAGCAGCCTAGGACAGGGGTCCTACAATGAGCAGTTCTTC. Translating it yields CASSLGQGSYNEQFF.

The chain is built from TRBV28 and TRBJ2-7; D is undetermined. Deletions cut 4 bases from V and 3 bases from J, with 4 bases between. The CDR3 is made up of 11 amino acids. Germline values: CDR1 MDHEN, CDR2 SYDVKM. CDR3 in DNA: TGTGCCAGCAGTTCGTTCTACGAGCAGTACTTC. This sequence encodes CASSSFYEQYF.

V and J are TRBV4-2 and TRBJ2-4; tentatively, D is TRBD2 (5 bases). V lost 2 bases and J 0 bases, leaving 17 bases between the germline ends. Per germline, CDR1 LGHNA and CDR2 YNFKEQ. This CDR3 region has 18 residues. In nucleotides, the CDR3 is TGTGCCAGCAGCCAAACGGGGAGAGGAAACCTAGCCAAAAACATTCAGTACTTC. This gives the protein CASSQTGRGNLAKNIQYF.

The chain is built from TRBV7-2 and TRBJ2-1; TRBD1 aligns across 8 bases. CDR3 length equals 13 residues. The germline V gene encodes CDR1 SGHTA and CDR2 FQGNSA. V lost 2 bases, J lost 12 bases, and 6 bases stayed unmatched. DNA for the CDR3: TGTGCCAGCAGCTTACCCCCTGGACAGGGGCAGTTCTTC. Amino acid sequence: CASSLPPGQGQFF.

This sequence joins TRBV7-9 and TRBJ1-2; 7 bases fit TRBD1. Germline lookup yields CDR1 SEHNR and CDR2 FQNEAQ (reference sequence). The CDR3 runs to 14 residues. With 7 bases clipped from V and 5 bases from J, the junction kept 10 bases outside the gene matches. Here the CDR3 reads CASTFGDRSYGYTF. In nucleotides, the CDR3 is TGTGCCAGCACCTTTGGGGACAGAAGTTATGGCTACACCTTC.

This rearrangement joins TRBV18 to TRBJ1-2, with D perhaps TRBD1 (5 bases). The CDR3 spans 13 residues. Per germline, CDR1 KGHSH and CDR2 LQKENI. V lost 2 bases and J 7 bases, leaving 11 bases between the germline ends. CDR3 sequence reads: CASSPGGEIGYTF. CDR3 DNA: TGTGCCAGCTCACCAGGAGGGGAAATTGGCTACACCTTC.

The chain couples TRBV14 to TRBJ2-1; 8 bases map to TRBD2. J gave up 13 bases and V 3 bases, and 14 bases lay outside the gene matches. The CDR3 is made up of 15 amino acids. Germline lookup yields CDR1 SGHDN and CDR2 FVKESK. Here the CDR3 DNA reads TGTGCCAGCAGCCAGACCCGAAGAGCGGGAGCGGGACAGTTCTTC. This gives the protein CASSQTRRAGAGQFF.

The chain recombines TRBV2 with TRBJ1-3; tentatively, D is TRBD1 (5 bases). The CDR3 is 13 residues long. Trimming took 9 bases from V and 8 from J, leaving 17 bases between them. Germline V gives CDR1 SNHLY, CDR2 FYNNEI. CDR3 loop: CASGGGEGHTIYF. CDR3 nucleotides: TGTGCCAGTGGCGGAGGGGAGGGACACACCATATATTTT.

V and J are TRBV2 and TRBJ2-1; no clear D gene. The V end lost 4 bases, the J end lost 0 bases, and 7 bases lay between the germline ends. The CDR3 sequence is 14 residues long. Germline V gene lookup returns CDR1 SNHLY and CDR2 FYNNEI. CDR3: CASSGLSSYNEQFF. CDR3 nucleotide sequence: TGTGCCAGCAGTGGACTGAGCTCCTACAATGAGCAGTTCTTC. The whole variable domain, filled in from reference TRBV2 and TRBJ2-1, reads EPEVTQTPSHQVTQMGQEVILRCVPISNHLYFYWYRQILGQKVEFLVSFYNNEISEKSEIFDDQFSVERPDGSNFTLKIRSTKLEDSAMYFCASSGLSSYNEQFFGPGTRLTVL.

The chain recombines TRBV7-3 with TRBJ2-6; tentative D call: TRBD1 (5 bases). The V end lost 4 bases, the J end lost 4 bases, and 17 bases lay between the germline ends. The CDR3 length is 17 residues. Germline V gives CDR1 SGHTA, CDR2 FQGTGA. The CDR3 sequence: CASSSEGQGSGANVLTF. In DNA, the CDR3 is TGTGCCAGCAGCTCGGAAGGCCAGGGTTCAGGGGCCAACGTCCTGACTTTC.

V usage is TRBV5-1 and J usage is TRBJ2-7; the match to TRBD1 covers 8 bases. J lost 4 bases, V lost 0 bases, and 15 bases had no gene match. This CDR3 comprises 18 residues. Germline CDR1 is SGHRS and CDR2 is YFSETQ. The CDR3 sequence is CASSLAGQGARPIYEQYF. The CDR3 DNA sequence: TGCGCCAGCAGCTTGGCTGGGCAGGGGGCGCGTCCTATTTACGAGCAGTACTTC.

The chain carries TRBV10-2 and TRBJ2-1, with D possibly TRBD1 on 6 matching bases. CDR1 and CDR2 (germline): WSHSY, SAAADI. The V end lost 10 bases, the J end lost 8 bases, and 12 bases lay between the germline ends. This CDR3 comprises 11 residues. The CDR3 nucleotides are TGCGCCACGGGCCCAGGGGATGAGCAGTTCTTC. Translating gives CATGPGDEQFF.

In DNA, the CDR3 is TGCGCCAGCAGCCAACAGGGGATGAACACTGAAGCTTTCTTT. Translating it yields CASSQQGMNTEAFF. The chain couples TRBV5-1 to TRBJ1-1; 7 positions agree with TRBD1. The germline V gene encodes CDR1 SGHRS and CDR2 YFSETQ. The CDR3 covers 14 residues. Trimming at V came to 4 bases and at J to 0 bases, leaving 3 bases not matched to a gene.

This clone was detected only a few times. CDR3 amino acids: CASSLMGLPAYEQYF. CDR3 DNA sequence: TGTGCCAGCAGTTTAATGGGACTTCCCGCCTACGAGCAGTACTTC. The genes are TRBV27 and TRBJ2-7; possible D gene TRBD2, 6 bases. V lost 2 bases, J lost 2 bases, and 13 bases lay in between. Germline assignment: CDR1 MNHEY and CDR2 SMNVEV (reference sequence). The CDR3 is made up of 15 amino acids.

The V call is TRBV4-2, the J call TRBJ2-7, with 11 bases identical to TRBD1. Germline trimming cut 1 base from V and 6 bases from J; bases unmatched to any gene: 8. The length of the CDR3 is 16 residues. Per the germline V gene, CDR1 is LGHNA and CDR2 is YNFKEQ. The CDR3 DNA sequence: TGTGCCAGCAGCCAAGGACGGACAGGGGGCCGGTTCGAGCAGTACTTC. It codes for CASSQGRTGGRFEQYF.

Of note for this clone: Other DNA sequences of this sample code for an identical CDR3. The chain has TRBV7-9 and TRBJ2-2; unclear D gene. Deletions cut 5 bases from V and 2 bases from J, with 3 bases between. Germline CDR1 SEHNR, CDR2 FQNEAQ (reference sequence). The CDR3 totals 12 residues. As DNA, the CDR3 is TGTGCCAGCAGCCTTAACACCGGGGAGCTGTTTTTT. Amino acids: CASSLNTGELFF.

The chain uses TRBV6-5 and TRBJ2-3, with D possibly matching TRBD2 (5 bases). CDR3 length: 14 residues. From germline, CDR1 is MNHEY and CDR2 SVGAGI. The V end lost 5 bases, the J end lost 1 base, and 10 bases lay between the germline ends. CDR3 amino acids: CASSRPGGTDTQYF. The CDR3 DNA sequence: TGTGCCAGCAGTCGCCCCGGGGGCACAGATACGCAGTATTTT.